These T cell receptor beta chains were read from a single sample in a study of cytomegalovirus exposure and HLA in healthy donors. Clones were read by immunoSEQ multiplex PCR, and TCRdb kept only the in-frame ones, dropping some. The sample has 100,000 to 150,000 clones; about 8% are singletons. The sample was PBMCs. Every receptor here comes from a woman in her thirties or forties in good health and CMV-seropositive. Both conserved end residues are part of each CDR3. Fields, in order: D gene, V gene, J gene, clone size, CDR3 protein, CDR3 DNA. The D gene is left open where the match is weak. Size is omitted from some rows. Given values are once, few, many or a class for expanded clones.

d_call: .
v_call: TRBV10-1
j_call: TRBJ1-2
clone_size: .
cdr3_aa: CASSEGSSNYGYTF
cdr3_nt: TGCGCCAGCAGTGAGGGCAGTTCTAACTATGGCTACACCTTC

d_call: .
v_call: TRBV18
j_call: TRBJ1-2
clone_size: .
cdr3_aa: CASSPTNGNDGYTF
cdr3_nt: TGTGCCAGCTCACCAACAAACGGGAATGATGGCTACACCTTC

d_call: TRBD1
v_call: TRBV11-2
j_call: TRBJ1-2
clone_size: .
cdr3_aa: CASSSGGYGYTF
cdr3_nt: TGTGCCAGCAGCTCAGGGGGGTATGGCTACACCTTC

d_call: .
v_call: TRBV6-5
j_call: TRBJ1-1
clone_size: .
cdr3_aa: CASSYSTGSNTEAFF
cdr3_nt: TGTGCCAGCAGTTACTCCACAGGGTCGAACACTGAAGCTTTCTTT

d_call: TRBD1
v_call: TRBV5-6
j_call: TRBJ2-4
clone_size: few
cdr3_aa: CASSPWTGEQDIKYF
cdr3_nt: TGTGCCAGCAGCCCTTGGACAGGGGAACAGGACATTAAGTACTTT

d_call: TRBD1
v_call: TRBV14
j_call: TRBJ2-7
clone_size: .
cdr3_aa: CASSRLGRGPYEQYF
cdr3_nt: TGTGCCAGCAGCCGATTGGGCAGGGGGCCTTACGAGCAGTACTTC

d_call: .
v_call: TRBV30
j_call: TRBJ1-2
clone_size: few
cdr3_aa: CAWSVGGGYTF
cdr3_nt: TGTGCCTGGAGTGTAGGGGGAGGCTACACCTTC

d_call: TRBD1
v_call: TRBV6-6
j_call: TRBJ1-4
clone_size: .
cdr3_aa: CASLRGTGGNEKLFF
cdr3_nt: TGTGCCAGCCTACGGGGTACAGGGGGGAATGAAAAACTGTTTTTT

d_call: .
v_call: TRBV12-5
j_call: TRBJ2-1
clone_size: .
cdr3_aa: CASGTQVVNEQFF
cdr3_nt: TGTGCTAGTGGGACACAGGTAGTCAATGAGCAGTTCTTC

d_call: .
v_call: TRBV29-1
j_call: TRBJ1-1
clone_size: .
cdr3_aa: CSVGWAGGTEAFF
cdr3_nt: TGCAGCGTTGGTTGGGCAGGAGGCACTGAAGCTTTCTTT

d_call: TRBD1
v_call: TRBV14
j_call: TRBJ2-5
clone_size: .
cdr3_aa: CASSRTGGFSETQYF
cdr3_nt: TGTGCCAGCAGCCGTACAGGGGGCTTTTCGGAGACCCAGTACTTC

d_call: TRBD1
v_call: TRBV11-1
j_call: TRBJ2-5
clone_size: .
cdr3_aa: CASTLRTGGEAQYF
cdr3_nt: TGTGCCAGCACCTTACGGACAGGGGGTGAGGCCCAGTACTTC

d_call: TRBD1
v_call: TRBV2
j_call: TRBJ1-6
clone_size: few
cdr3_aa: CASSVGQGYSPLHF
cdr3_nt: TGTGCCAGCAGTGTAGGACAGGGTTATTCACCCCTCCACTTT

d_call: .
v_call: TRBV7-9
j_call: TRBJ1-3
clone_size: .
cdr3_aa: CASSYGTAGNTIYF
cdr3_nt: TGTGCCAGCAGCTACGGTACGGCTGGAAACACCATATATTTT

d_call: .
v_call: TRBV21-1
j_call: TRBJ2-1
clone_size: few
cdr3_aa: CAIRTDSDEQFF
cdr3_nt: TGTGCCATCCGGACGGACTCGGATGAGCAGTTCTTC

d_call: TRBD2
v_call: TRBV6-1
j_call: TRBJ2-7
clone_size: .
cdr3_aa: CASSFSGGTYYEQYF
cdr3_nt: TGTGCCAGCAGTTTCAGCGGGGGGACCTACTACGAGCAGTACTTC

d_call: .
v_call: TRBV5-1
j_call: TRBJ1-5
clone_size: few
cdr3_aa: CASSLGLLGAAQPQHF
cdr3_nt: TGCGCCAGCAGCTTGGGCCTACTGGGGGCGGCTCAGCCCCAGCATTTT

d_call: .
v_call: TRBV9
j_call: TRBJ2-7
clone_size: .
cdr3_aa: CASSPYEGREQYF
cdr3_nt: TGTGCCAGCAGCCCATACGAGGGTCGGGAGCAGTACTTC

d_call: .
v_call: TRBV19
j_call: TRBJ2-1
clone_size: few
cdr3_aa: CASSFGGSSYNEQFF
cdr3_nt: TGTGCCAGTAGTTTTGGCGGAAGCTCCTACAATGAGCAGTTCTTC

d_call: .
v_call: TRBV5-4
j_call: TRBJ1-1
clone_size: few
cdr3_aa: CASSLDQARTEAFF
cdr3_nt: TGTGCCAGCAGCTTGGATCAGGCAAGGACTGAAGCTTTCTTT

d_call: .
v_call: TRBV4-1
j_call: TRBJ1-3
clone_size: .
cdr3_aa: CASSQQNSYSGNTIYF
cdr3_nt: TGCGCCAGCAGCCAGCAGAACAGTTACTCTGGAAACACCATATATTTT

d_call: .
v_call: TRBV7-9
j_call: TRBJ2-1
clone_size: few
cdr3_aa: CASSHPAANYNEQFF
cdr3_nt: TGTGCCAGCAGCCACCCGGCGGCAAATTACAATGAGCAGTTCTTC

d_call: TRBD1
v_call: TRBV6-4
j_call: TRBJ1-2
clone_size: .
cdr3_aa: CASSGQGMGGYTF
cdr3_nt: TGTGCCAGCAGCGGACAGGGGATGGGTGGCTACACCTTC

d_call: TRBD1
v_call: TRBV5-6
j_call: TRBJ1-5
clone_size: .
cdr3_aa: CASSLRGRGQPQHF
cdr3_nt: TGTGCCAGCAGCCTGAGGGGGCGCGGGCAGCCCCAGCATTTT

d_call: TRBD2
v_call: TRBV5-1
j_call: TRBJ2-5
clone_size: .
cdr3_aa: CASTSLAGPQETQYF
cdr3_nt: TGCGCCAGCACCTCACTAGCGGGCCCCCAAGAGACCCAGTACTTC

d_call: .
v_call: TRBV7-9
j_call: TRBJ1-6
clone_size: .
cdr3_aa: CASSSTENNSPLHF
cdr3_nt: TGTGCCAGCAGCTCGACAGAGAATAATTCACCCCTCCACTTT

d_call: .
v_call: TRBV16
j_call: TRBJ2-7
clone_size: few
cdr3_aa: CASSQQADGRGEQYF
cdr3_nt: TGTGCCAGCAGCCAACAGGCTGATGGACGGGGCGAGCAGTACTTC

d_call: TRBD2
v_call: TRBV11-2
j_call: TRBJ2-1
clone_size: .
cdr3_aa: CASSLAGGPREQFF
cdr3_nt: TGTGCCAGCAGCTTAGCGGGGGGGCCACGGGAGCAGTTCTTC

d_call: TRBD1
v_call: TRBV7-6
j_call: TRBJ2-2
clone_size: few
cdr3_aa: CASSSRTGGNTGELFF
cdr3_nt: TGTGCCAGCAGCTCAAGGACAGGGGGAAACACCGGGGAGCTGTTTTTT

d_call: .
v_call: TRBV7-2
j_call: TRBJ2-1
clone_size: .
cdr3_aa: CASSLRRIRFF
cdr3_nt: TGTGCCAGCAGCTTACGCAGGATCAGATTCTTC

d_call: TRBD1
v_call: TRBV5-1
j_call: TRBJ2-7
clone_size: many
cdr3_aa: CASSLVRAGGEATYEQYF
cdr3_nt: TGCGCCAGCAGCTTGGTTAGGGCAGGGGGCGAGGCTACCTACGAGCAGTACTTC

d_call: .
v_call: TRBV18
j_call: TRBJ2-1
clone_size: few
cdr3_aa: CASSRSGSYNEQFF
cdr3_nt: TGTGCCAGCTCACGATCCGGCTCCTACAATGAGCAGTTCTTC

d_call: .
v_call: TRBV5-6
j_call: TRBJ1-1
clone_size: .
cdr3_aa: CASGTGYGTEAFF
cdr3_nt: TGTGCCAGCGGCACAGGGTATGGAACTGAAGCTTTCTTT

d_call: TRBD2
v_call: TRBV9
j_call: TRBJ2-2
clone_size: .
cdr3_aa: CASSPGGETGELFF
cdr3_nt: TGTGCCAGCAGCCCCGGGGGGGAAACCGGGGAGCTGTTTTTT

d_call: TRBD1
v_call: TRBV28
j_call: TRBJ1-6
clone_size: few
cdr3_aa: CASSWTGTGSPLHF
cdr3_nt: TGTGCCAGCAGTTGGACAGGGACGGGGTCACCCCTCCACTTT

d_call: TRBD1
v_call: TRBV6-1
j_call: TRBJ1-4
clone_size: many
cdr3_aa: CAISEDRANEKLFF
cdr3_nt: TGTGCCATATCAGAGGACAGGGCTAATGAAAAACTGTTTTTT

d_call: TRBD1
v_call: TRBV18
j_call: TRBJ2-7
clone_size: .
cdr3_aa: CASSPPGQGVHEQYF
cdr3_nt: TGTGCCAGCTCACCACCGGGACAGGGAGTCCACGAGCAGTACTTC

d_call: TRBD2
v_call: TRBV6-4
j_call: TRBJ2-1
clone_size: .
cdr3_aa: CASSDSGLANNEQFF
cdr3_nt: TGTGCCAGCAGTGATTCGGGACTAGCGAACAATGAGCAGTTCTTC

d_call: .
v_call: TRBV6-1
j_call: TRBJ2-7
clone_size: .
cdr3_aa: CASSGRGWSYEQYF
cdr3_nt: TGTGCCAGCAGCGGTAGAGGATGGTCCTACGAGCAGTACTTC

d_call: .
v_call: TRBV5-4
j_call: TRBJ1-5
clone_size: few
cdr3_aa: CASSLNPGNQPQHF
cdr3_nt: TGTGCCAGCAGCTTGAACCCAGGCAATCAGCCCCAGCATTTT

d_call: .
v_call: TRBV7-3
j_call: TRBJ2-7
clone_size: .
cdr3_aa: CASSLNGRGSYEQYF
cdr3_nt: TGTGCCAGCAGCTTAAATGGCAGGGGTAGTTACGAGCAGTACTTC

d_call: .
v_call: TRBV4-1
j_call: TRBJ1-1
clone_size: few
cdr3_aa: CASSQDGRETTEAFF
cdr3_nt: TGCGCCAGCAGCCAAGACGGCAGGGAAACGACTGAAGCTTTCTTT

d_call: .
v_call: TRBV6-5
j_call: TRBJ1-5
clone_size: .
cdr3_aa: CASRSGTTGNQPQHF
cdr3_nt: TGTGCCAGCAGGTCCGGGACAACGGGGAATCAGCCCCAGCATTTT

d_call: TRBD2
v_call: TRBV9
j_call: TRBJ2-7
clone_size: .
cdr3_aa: CASSPVGKAGAYEQYF
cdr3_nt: TGTGCCAGCAGCCCGGTTGGCAAGGCGGGGGCCTACGAGCAGTACTTC

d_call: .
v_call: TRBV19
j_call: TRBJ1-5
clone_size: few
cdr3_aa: CASSSRGGGQPQHF
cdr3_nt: TGTGCCAGTAGCTCCAGGGGCGGCGGTCAGCCCCAGCATTTT

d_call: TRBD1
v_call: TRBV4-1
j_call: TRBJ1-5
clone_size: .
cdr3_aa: CVSSFWAGGKQPQHF
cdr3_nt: TGCGTCAGCAGCTTTTGGGCAGGGGGCAAGCAGCCCCAGCATTTT

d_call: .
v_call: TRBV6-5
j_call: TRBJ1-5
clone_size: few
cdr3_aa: CASRVRVGQPQHF
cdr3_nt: TGTGCCAGCAGGGTCAGGGTCGGTCAGCCCCAGCATTTT

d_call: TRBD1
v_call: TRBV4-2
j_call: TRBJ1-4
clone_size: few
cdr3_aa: CASSQRQGLGEKLFF
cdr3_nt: TGTGCCAGCAGCCAAAGACAGGGGCTTGGGGAAAAACTGTTTTTT

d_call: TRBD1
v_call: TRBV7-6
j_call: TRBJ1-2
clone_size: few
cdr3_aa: CASSFSGTGRYGYTF
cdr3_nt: TGTGCCAGCAGCTTCTCCGGGACAGGGCGGTATGGCTACACCTTC

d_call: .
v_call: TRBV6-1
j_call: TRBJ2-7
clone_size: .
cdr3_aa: CASSEPFGTNSYEQYF
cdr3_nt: TGTGCCAGCAGTGAACCCTTCGGGACAAACTCCTACGAGCAGTACTTC

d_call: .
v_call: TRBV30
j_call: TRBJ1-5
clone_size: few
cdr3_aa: CAWSSGDYSNQPQHF
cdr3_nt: TGTGCCTGGAGTTCTGGAGATTATAGCAATCAGCCCCAGCATTTT

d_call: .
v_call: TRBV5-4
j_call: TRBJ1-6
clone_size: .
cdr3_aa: CASSDRGGLGTLHF
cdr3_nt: TGTGCCAGCAGCGACCGGGGAGGGCTGGGGACCCTCCACTTT

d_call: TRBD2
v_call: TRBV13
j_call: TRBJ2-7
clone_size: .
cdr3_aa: CASSSDGEGTYEQYF
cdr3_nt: TGTGCCAGCAGCTCCGACGGGGAGGGGACCTACGAGCAGTACTTC

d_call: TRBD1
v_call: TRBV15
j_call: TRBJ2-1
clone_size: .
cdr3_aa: CATSNHGTGVDEQFF
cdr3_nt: TGTGCCACCAGCAATCACGGGACAGGGGTGGATGAGCAGTTCTTC

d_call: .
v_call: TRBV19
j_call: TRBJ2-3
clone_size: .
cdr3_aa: CASSRQGGGRLSTDTQYF
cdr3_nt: TGTGCCAGTAGTAGGCAAGGGGGGGGCCGACTTAGCACAGATACGCAGTATTTT

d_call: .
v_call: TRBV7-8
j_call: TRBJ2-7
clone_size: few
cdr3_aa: CASSLVADYEQYF
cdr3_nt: TGTGCCAGCAGCTTAGTAGCAGACTACGAGCAGTACTTC

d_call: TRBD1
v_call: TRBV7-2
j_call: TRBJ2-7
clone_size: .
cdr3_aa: CASSQDRGLSYEQYF
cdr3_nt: TGTGCCAGCAGCCAGGACAGGGGACTCTCCTACGAGCAGTACTTC

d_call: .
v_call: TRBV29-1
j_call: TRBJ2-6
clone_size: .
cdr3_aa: CSVDGGPSGANVLTF
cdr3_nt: TGCAGCGTTGACGGAGGACCCTCTGGGGCCAACGTCCTGACTTTC

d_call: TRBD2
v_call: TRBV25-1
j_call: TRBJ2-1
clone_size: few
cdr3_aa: CASSDLKGLAGQFF
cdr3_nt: TGTGCCAGCAGTGACCTCAAGGGACTAGCGGGTCAGTTCTTC